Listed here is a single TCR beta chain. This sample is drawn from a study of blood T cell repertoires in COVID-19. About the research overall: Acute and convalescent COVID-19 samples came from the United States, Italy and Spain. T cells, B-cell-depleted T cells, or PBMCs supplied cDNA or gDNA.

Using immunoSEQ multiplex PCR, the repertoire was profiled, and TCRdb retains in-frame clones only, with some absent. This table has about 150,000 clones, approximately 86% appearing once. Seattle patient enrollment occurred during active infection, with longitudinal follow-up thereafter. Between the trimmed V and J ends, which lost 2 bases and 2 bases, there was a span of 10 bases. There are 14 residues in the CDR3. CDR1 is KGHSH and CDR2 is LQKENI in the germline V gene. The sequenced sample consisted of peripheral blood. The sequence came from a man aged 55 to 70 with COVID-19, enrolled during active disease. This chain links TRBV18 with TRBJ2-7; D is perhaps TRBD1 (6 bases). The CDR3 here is CASSPGQQTYEQYF. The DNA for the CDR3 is TGTGCCAGCTCACCAGGACAGCAAACCTACGAGCAGTACTTC. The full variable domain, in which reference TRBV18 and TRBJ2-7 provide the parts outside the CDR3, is NAGVMQNPRHLVRRRGQEARLRCSPMKGHSHVYWYRQLPEEGLKFMVYLQKENIIDESGMPKERFSAEFPKEGPSILRIQQVVRGDSAAYFCASSPGQQTYEQYFGPGTRLTVT.